This paragraph reports one T cell receptor (beta chain). The antigen is undetermined. The CDR3 contains 15 residues. Germline CDR1 KGHDR, CDR2 SFDVKD. Trimming cost V 7 bases and J 7 bases, with 16 bases left between them. Clones were sequenced by immunoSEQ multiplex PCR, and TCRdb holds only the in-frame ones, with some missing. The sample records 380,000 or so clones, approximately 86% being singletons. The data belong to a study of Ad26.COV2.S vaccination and SARS-CoV-2 variants. Study context: The COV1001 Ad26.COV2.S trial arm included the donor. Doses of Ad26.COV2.S were injected into muscle once or twice, 56 days apart. Study-level findings and limits: Recipients of vaccine and of placebo showed similar breadth of their non-spike TCR repertoires. In vaccinated individuals, spike-specific CD8+ and CD4+ T cell responses reportedly displayed substantial breadth.

Treatment noted: some 19 received Ad26.COV2.S at low or high dose, single or two shots; several received placebo; per-sample allocation not given. Specimen acquisition occurred on day 63 following the initial vaccine or placebo injection. The chain is built from TRBV24-1 and TRBJ1-6; no clear D. This clonotype was obtained from a person between 18 and 65 years old who received the Ad26.COV2.S COVID-19 vaccine or a placebo. The sequenced sample was peripheral blood, obtained in a trial of Ad26.COV2.S vaccine versus placebo. This CDR3 is CATRRPTDVNSPLHF. CDR3 DNA sequence: TGTGCCACCAGGCGACCGACGGACGTAAATTCACCCCTCCACTTT.